The 27 T cell receptor beta chains below all came from one sample that was sequenced in a study of blood T cells in healthy people across ages. Combining a sample-barcoded 5' primer with a J-beta primer mix, a second PCR ran for 7 to 11 cycles. TCRdb used MiXCR to reprocess the 5' RACE reads, holding one entry per CDR3 protein. In the table there are approximately 780,000 distinct CDR3 sequences, roughly 24% of which are singletons. The data also belong to a second study, concerning T cells of mothers and their children.

The sample consisted of blood. Receptor source: a boy aged 5-17 years in good health.

This clonotype was counted a few times. V is TRBV5-5 and J is TRBJ2-7; D perhaps matches TRBD2 (6 bases). The CDR3 spans 15 residues. Trimming took off 0 bases at V and 2 bases at J, with 12 bases between the two ends. CDR1 and CDR2 (germline): SGHKS, YYEKEE (reference sequence). Here the CDR3 reads CASSLGGDPPYEQYF. The CDR3, as DNA: TGTGCCAGCAGCTTGGGCGGGGACCCTCCCTACGAGCAGTACTTC.

This clonotype was counted a few times. The V call is TRBV4-1, the J call TRBJ2-7; weak D call: TRBD2 (6 bases). V was shortened by 0 bases and J by 2 bases, with 14 bases between the two germline ends. The CDR3 spans 16 residues. Per germline, CDR1 MGHRA and CDR2 YSYEKL. Here the CDR3 reads CASSQDGRGSTYEQYF. For the CDR3, the DNA is TGCGCCAGCAGCCAAGATGGGCGGGGCTCGACCTACGAGCAGTACTTC.

V is TRBV7-2 and J is TRBJ2-5; 10 nucleotides agree with TRBD2. The CDR3 loop spans 13 amino acids. With V trimmed by 3 bases and J by 11 bases, 6 bases remained unmatched. From germline, CDR1 is SGHTA and CDR2 FQGNSA. The chain's CDR3 is CASSFERGGEQYF. CDR3 sequence (DNA): TGTGCCAGCAGCTTTGAGCGGGGGGGGGAGCAGTACTTC.

The chain has TRBV2 and TRBJ2-5; D possibly corresponds to TRBD2 (6 bases). This CDR3 comprises 17 residues. CDR1 and CDR2 (germline): SNHLY, FYNNEI. The V gene lost 0 bases and the J gene lost 6 bases, with 20 bases spanning the gap. CDR3 nucleotide sequence: TGTGCCAGCAGTGAAGCGCTTGGAGGGCGGAAAGGGAAGACCCAGTACTTC. Protein product: CASSEALGGRKGKTQYF. The variable domain in full, with the rest retrieved from reference TRBV2 and TRBJ2-5, is EPEVTQTPSHQVTQMGQEVILRCVPISNHLYFYWYRQILGQKVEFLVSFYNNEISEKSEIFDDQFSVERPDGSNFTLKIRSTKLEDSAMYFCASSEALGGRKGKTQYFGPGTRLLVL.

The chain combines TRBV20-1 with TRBJ1-2; D unclear. The CDR3 runs 12 residues. Trimming pared 1 base from V and 8 bases from J, leaving 11 bases between. CDR1 is DFQATT, CDR2 SNEGSKA, per germline (reference sequence). The CDR3 coding sequence is TGCAGTGCTAGAGTGTCCCCAACGGGCTACACCTTC. It translates to CSARVSPTGYTF.

Details on this clonotype: It may be a read error: a sequence one base away is much more abundant. The rearrangement links TRBV25-1 to TRBJ2-3, with 13 bases matching TRBD2. This CDR3 is built from 16 residues. Germline V lookup: CDR1 MGHDK, CDR2 SYGVNS. With 4 bases clipped from V and 4 bases from J, the junction kept 5 bases outside the gene matches. CDR3 nucleotide sequence: TGTGCCAGCAGTGCCGGGACTAGCGGGGTGCCAGATACGCAGTATTTT. Its protein is CASSAGTSGVPDTQYF.

The gene calls are TRBV25-1 and TRBJ2-5; D possibly corresponds to TRBD1 (5 bases). Germline CDR1 and CDR2: MGHDK and SYGVNS. This CDR3 spans 13 amino acids. V lost 6 bases to trimming and J lost 11 bases, with 19 bases between them. The CDR3 DNA follows: TGTGCCAGCAGGGTCGACAGTGCTACGCAGCAGTACTTC. It specifies CASRVDSATQQYF. The whole variable domain, remainder taken from reference TRBV25-1 and TRBJ2-5, is EADIYQTPRYLVIGTGKKITLECSQTMGHDKMYWYQQDPGMELHLIHYSYGVNSTEKGDLSSESTVSRIRTEHFPLTLESARPSHTSQYLCASRVDSATQQYFGPGTRLLVL.

This clonotype has only a few counts. The V call is TRBV7-6, the J call TRBJ2-7; 9 nucleotides match TRBD1. The CDR3 spans 15 residues. Germline assignment: CDR1 SGHVS and CDR2 FNYEAQ. V gave up 1 base and J gave up 7 bases; unmatched junction bases: 8. The chain's CDR3 is CASSLEGTGLGEQYF. CDR3 DNA: TGTGCCAGCAGCTTAGAGGGGACAGGGTTGGGTGAGCAGTACTTC. Complete variable domain (other parts from reference TRBV7-6 and TRBJ2-7): GAGVSQSPRYKVTKRGQDVALRCDPISGHVSLYWYRQALGQGPEFLTYFNYEAQQDKSGLPNDRFSAERPEGSISTLTIQRTEQRDSAMYRCASSLEGTGLGEQYFGPGTRLTVT.

This clonotype was observed a few times. The chain combines TRBV3-1 with TRBJ1-4; tentative D call: TRBD1 (6 bases). Trimming took 5 bases from V and 5 from J, leaving 15 bases between them. This CDR3 has 15 residues. CDR1 is LGHDT, CDR2 YNNKEL, per germline (reference sequence). The CDR3 loop reads CASSSRQDVNEKLFF. CDR3 DNA sequence: TGTGCCAGCAGCTCCCGACAGGACGTAAATGAAAAACTGTTTTTT.

In this sample, this clonotype turned up a few times. The V and J genes are TRBV28 and TRBJ1-1, with D tentatively TRBD1 (5 bases). CDR3 size: 13 residues. V shed 3 bases and J shed 3 bases, with 8 bases lying between them. Germline CDR1 and CDR2: MDHEN and SYDVKM. CDR3 nucleotide sequence: TGTGCCAGCAGTTTTGGCAGGGACACTGAAGCTTTCTTT. It is translated as CASSFGRDTEAFF.

The V call is TRBV28, the J call TRBJ1-2; 8 bases are shared with TRBD1. Germline lookup yields CDR1 MDHEN and CDR2 SYDVKM. CDR3 length: 13 amino acids. V was clipped by 5 bases and J by 11 bases; unmatched bases: 10. DNA for the CDR3: TGTGCCAGCAGTCCTCCGTACAACAGGGGGTACACCTTC. This gives the protein CASSPPYNRGYTF.

The chain uses TRBV7-9 and TRBJ2-5, with 7 bases identical to TRBD1. The last part of the DNA fits TRBJ2-7 better; the J call may be wrong. Germline V gives CDR1 SEHNR, CDR2 FQNEAQ (reference sequence). The CDR3 has 14 amino acids. CDR3 nucleotides: TGTGCCAGCATCCAGGGACAGAACTCCTACGAGCAGTACTTC. Translation gives CASIQGQNSYEQYF.

The chain joins TRBV4-1 to TRBJ1-1, with D possibly TRBD1 on 6 matching bases. Per the germline V gene, CDR1 is MGHRA and CDR2 is YSYEKL. The CDR3 has 15 residues. Trimming took 0 bases from V and 3 from J, leaving 11 bases between them. The CDR3 reads CASSQDTTGYTEAFF. The DNA for the CDR3 is TGCGCCAGCAGCCAAGATACAACAGGGTACACTGAAGCTTTCTTT.

This clonotype has just a few counts. The V and J genes are TRBV11-3 and TRBJ2-1, with no clear D. Germline CDR1 reads SGHNT; CDR2 reads YENEEA. The CDR3 loop spans 14 amino acids. The V gene lost 5 bases and the J gene lost 0 bases, with 8 bases spanning the gap. Here the CDR3 DNA reads TGTGCCAGCAGCATAAGAAGCTCCTACAATGAGCAGTTCTTC. Translated, it gives CASSIRSSYNEQFF.

This clonotype was observed a few times. This chain links TRBV3-1 with TRBJ2-7, with 11 bases matching TRBD2. Germline lookup yields CDR1 LGHDT and CDR2 YNNKEL (reference sequence). There are 15 residues in the CDR3. V shed 3 bases and J 2 bases; nucleotides not matched to a gene: 3. Written as DNA, the CDR3 is TGTGCCAGCAGCCACTCGGGACTAGCGGCCTACGAGCAGTACTTC. Protein sequence: CASSHSGLAAYEQYF.

Only a few counts were recorded for this clonotype. The chain joins TRBV9 to TRBJ1-3, with 9 positions matching TRBD1. Looked up from germline, CDR1 is SGDLS and CDR2 is YYNGEE. The ends lost 4 bases at V and 9 bases at J; junction bases unmatched: 5. This CDR3 spans 13 amino acids. Here the CDR3 DNA reads TGTGCCAGCAGCACGGCGGACAGGGGCACCATATATTTT. It yields the protein CASSTADRGTIYF.

CDR3: CASSFPGTSSYEQYF. Written as DNA, the CDR3 is TGTGCCAGCAGTTTCCCCGGGACCAGCTCCTACGAGCAGTACTTC. V usage is TRBV6-2 or TRBV6-3 and J usage is TRBJ2-7; either TRBD1 or TRBD2 may fit D (5 bases each). V was cut by 4 bases and J by 0 bases, with 13 bases left in between. CDR3 length equals 15 residues. Germline V gene lookup returns CDR1 MNHEY and CDR2 SVGEGT.

The rearrangement joins TRBV6-6 to TRBJ2-7, with a tentative D call TRBD2 (5 bases). This CDR3 comprises 15 residues. Per the germline V gene, CDR1 is MNHNY and CDR2 is SVGAGI (reference sequence). V was cut by 6 bases and J by 2 bases, with 17 bases left in between. The DNA for the CDR3 is TGTGCCAGCAGCTACCGGGATACAATGACCTACGAGCAGTACTTC. Amino acid sequence: CASSYRDTMTYEQYF.

The chain links TRBV2 to TRBJ1-4, with TRBD1 as a possible D gene (6 bases). The CDR3 length is 16 residues. Germline V gene lookup returns CDR1 SNHLY and CDR2 FYNNEI. With 8 bases removed from V and 0 bases from J, the gap between germline ends came to 16 bases. The CDR3 is CASLPGTSTTNEKLFF. DNA of the CDR3: TGTGCCAGCTTGCCAGGGACATCCACAACTAATGAAAAACTGTTTTTT.

The sample holds a few counts of this clonotype. The V call is TRBV5-1, the J call TRBJ1-6, with TRBD1 as a possible D gene (6 bases). Per the germline V gene, CDR1 is SGHRS and CDR2 is YFSETQ. This CDR3 is built from 18 residues. V lost 3 bases, J lost 7 bases, and 23 bases lay in between. As DNA, the CDR3 is TGCGCCAGCAGCTCCGGGACACGAGTACCCTTAGTAAATTCACCCCTCCACTTT. Its protein is CASSSGTRVPLVNSPLHF.

The CDR3 loop is CASSSDRDRGNNEQFF. CDR3 in DNA: TGTGCCAGCAGCTCCGATCGGGACAGGGGAAACAATGAGCAGTTCTTC. The chain employs TRBV7-9 and TRBJ2-1; 10 bases align to TRBD1. CDR3 size: 16 residues. The J segment lost 5 bases and the V segment lost 4 bases, leaving 8 bases of the junction unmatched. Germline CDR1 and CDR2: SEHNR and FQNEAQ (reference sequence).

V is TRBV25-1 and J is TRBJ2-5, with D possibly being TRBD2 (6 bases). Germline V lookup: CDR1 MGHDK, CDR2 SYGVNS. V was pared by 1 base and J by 3 bases, with 12 bases between. This CDR3 has 15 amino acids. The CDR3 spells CASSEWGGVEETQYF. The DNA of the CDR3 is TGTGCCAGCAGTGAATGGGGCGGGGTGGAAGAGACCCAGTACTTC.

The CDR3 loop reads CAISESRGSEQFF. CDR3 DNA: TGTGCCATCAGTGAGTCTCGAGGGTCTGAGCAGTTCTTC. V is TRBV10-3 and J is TRBJ2-5, with a weak D call TRBD2 (5 bases). The tail of the sequence fits TRBJ2-1 better, so the J call may be wrong. Germline V gene lookup returns CDR1 ENHRY and CDR2 SYGVKD. CDR3 length equals 13 residues.

With regard to this clonotype: Mismatch with germline at one junction end may stem from a read error. The rearrangement uses TRBV20-1 and TRBJ1-4; 8 bases agree with TRBD1. The length of the CDR3 is 15 residues. Germline CDR1 reads DFQATT; CDR2 reads SNEGSKA (reference sequence). CDR3 amino acids: CSAGQGGVQDEKLFF. In DNA form, the CDR3 reads TGCAGTGCTGGACAGGGAGGGGTCCAGGATGAAAAGCTGTTTTTT.

The rearrangement joins TRBV5-1 to TRBJ2-1, with a tentative D call TRBD2 (5 bases). CDR3 length: 13 amino acids. The germline gives CDR1 SGHRS, CDR2 YFSETQ. Trimming removed 2 bases at V and 7 bases at J, with 10 bases between. The CDR3: CASSFGNPNEQFF. DNA for the CDR3: TGCGCCAGCAGCTTCGGGAATCCGAATGAGCAGTTCTTC.

The rearrangement uses TRBV28 and TRBJ2-5, with a possible D match to TRBD2 (5 bases). Germline values: CDR1 MDHEN, CDR2 SYDVKM. This CDR3 is built from 12 residues. Trimming took 3 bases from V and 11 from J, leaving 13 bases between them. CDR3 sequence (DNA): TGTGCCAGCAGTTTTAAGGGTTGGGAGCAGTACTTC. This codes for CASSFKGWEQYF.

This sequence joins TRBV9 and TRBJ1-1, with a possible D match to TRBD1 (6 bases). There are 15 residues in the CDR3. The ends were cut back, 0 bases at V and 1 base at J, with 10 bases in the middle. Germline loops: CDR1 SGDLS, CDR2 YYNGEE. The CDR3 here is CASSVATRGNTEAFF. The CDR3 DNA reads as TGTGCCAGCAGCGTAGCTACCAGGGGGAACACTGAAGCTTTCTTT.